Below are 7 T cell receptor beta chains sequenced from a single sample in a study of CD8 T cells in Susac syndrome. An input of 0.5 to 1 ug of RNA was subjected to reverse transcription using random hexamers. TCRdb analysed the immunoSEQ multiplex PCR reads with MiXCR anew, one entry per CDR3 protein. This sample has 100,000 to 150,000 distinct CDR3 sequences, with approximately 93% found just once. Sequenced material: CD8+ T cells from PBMCs. The receptors stem from a human donor with multiple sclerosis.

The V gene is TRBV27, the J gene TRBJ1-2; D is unresolved. Trimming left V 2 bases short and J 5 bases short, with 15 bases between. CDR1 is MNHEY, CDR2 SMNVEV, per germline (reference sequence). The CDR3 is 15 amino acids. CDR3 sequence: CASSLGSTLIYGYTF. The CDR3 coding sequence is TGTGCCAGCAGTTTAGGGTCCACGCTGATTTATGGCTACACCTTC.

The gene calls are TRBV24-1 and TRBJ2-7, with D possibly being TRBD1 or TRBD2 (5 bases each). The germline V gene has CDR1 KGHDR and CDR2 SFDVKD. V lost 9 bases to trimming and J lost 4 bases, with 18 bases between them. The CDR3 length is 14 residues. The CDR3 loop reads CATRDRENIYEQYV. CDR3 in DNA: TGTGCCACCCGGGACCGGGAAAATATTTACGAGCAGTACGTC.

The CDR3 bases are TGTGCCAGCAGCGGACACAGGGGGTACGAGCAGTACTTC. This gives the protein CASSGHRGYEQYF. The chain carries TRBV9 and TRBJ2-7, with 8 bases identical to TRBD1. Unmatched junction bases numbered 3, after V lost 3 bases and J lost 4 bases. Germline CDR1 reads SGDLS; CDR2 reads YYNGEE. The length of the CDR3 is 13 residues.

The V call is TRBV14, the J call TRBJ1-2, with 7 bases fitting TRBD1. The ends lost 4 bases at V and 14 bases at J; junction bases unmatched: 13. CDR1 and CDR2 (germline): SGHDN, FVKESK. The CDR3 is 13 amino acids. For the CDR3, the DNA is TGTGCCAGCAGCCCACAGAGGACAGGAACGTGGACCTTC. The encoded protein is CASSPQRTGTWTF.

V and J are TRBV12-3 or TRBV12-4 and TRBJ2-7; D remains ambiguous. Trimming pared 1 base from V and 3 bases from J, leaving 7 bases between. The CDR3 spans 13 residues. The CDR3 loop is CASSLGLDYEQYV. CDR3 sequence (DNA): TGTGCCAGCAGTTTAGGCCTTGACTACGAGCAGTACGTC.

The rearrangement uses TRBV4-1 and TRBJ2-3; possible D gene TRBD2, 6 bases. Trimming pared 0 bases from V and 5 bases from J, leaving 9 bases between. The CDR3 totals 14 residues. Germline CDR1 and CDR2: MGHRA and YSYEKL. In nucleotides, the CDR3 is TGCGCCAGCAGCCAAGAGGAGGGTCAAGATACGCAGTATTTT. Protein: CASSQEEGQDTQYF.

The chain links TRBV13 to TRBJ2-5; D uncertain. Per germline, CDR1 PRHDT and CDR2 FYEKMQ (reference sequence). The CDR3 has 13 amino acids. Trimming removed 2 bases from V and 5 bases from J, with 9 bases in between. CDR3 loop: CASSLKGFETQYF. CDR3 bases: TGTGCCAGCAGCTTAAAAGGATTTGAGACCCAGTACTTC.